Here is one TCR beta chain with its context. This receptor's antigen is unknown. Base qualities are not recorded, but no much larger clone differs from it by a single base. Library preparation was by the immunoSEQ multiplex PCR assay. The original methods were these. A statistical classification framework was developed to diagnose cytomegalovirus status using the catalog of TCR beta chain sequences. TCRdb took over this immuneACCESS table, retaining in-frame rearrangements with V and J assigned. Such tables are incomplete; in checked studies, under half of the missing clones stem from an unresolved V gene, and the remainder is unexplained. V and J calls plus clone size are reproduced from that table; the DNA served to infer D and trimming. Counted in this sample were 180,000 or so clones; more than 75% of them appeared once. The ten largest clones capture roughly 6.6% of the sample. The sample originates from a study of cytomegalovirus exposure and HLA in healthy donors (dated 2017 in TCRdb). In the study overall: A later analysis indicated that the 120 or so validation repertoires were generated on the platform also employed for the approximately 670 repertoires of the first cohort. The study was designed to test whether signatures of past pathogen exposure could be identified by cataloging public T cell receptors. To predict cytomegalovirus infection status, the study combined high-throughput TCR immunosequencing, statistical association of individual TCRs with disease status, and machine learning. A separate validation cohort of 100 to 150 different subjects was used in addition to the roughly 700-subject first cohort. What the study reported, not specific to this receptor: A few of the identified cytomegalovirus-associated TCR beta chains were confirmed in vitro to be specific for cytomegalovirus antigens. Most TCR sequences were observed very rarely across donors, whereas some public TCRs were present in many individuals. All 120 or so repertoires were used to score co-occurrence in the validation cohort in a later analysis, because that analysis had no HLA typing for the cohort. Subsequent analysis determined that TCRs grouped into clusters in the first cohort also showed a tendency toward co-occurrence across the 120 validation repertoires, and 85% to 95% of cluster scores exceeded 0. The study listed 150 to 200 TCR beta chains as associated with cytomegalovirus. In both the original and validation cohorts, the classifier was reported to diagnose cytomegalovirus status with high specificity and sensitivity. According to the authors, the approach could potentially be generalized to other disease states and immunological phenotypes.

V and J are truncated by 4 bases and 2 bases respectively, leaving an intervening sequence of 12 bases. From its cysteine to its phenylalanine, the CDR3 spans 14 amino acids. The retained sequence is limited to the CDR3, 42 bases, with the frame set at the first base. Per the germline V gene, MNHEY is the CDR1 and SVGAGI is the CDR2. Separate from the approximately 670-subject first cohort, the validation cohort of 90 to 150 subjects was the group to which the donors belonged. The chain couples TRBV6-5 to TRBJ2-7; tentative D gene TRBD2, with 6 bases matching. This clonotype was obtained from a man aged 25 to 40 in good health and CMV-seropositive. Source material: PBMCs. CDR3 protein: CASSSPAGTYEQYF. The nucleotide sequence is TGTGCCAGCAGTTCCCCGGCGGGAACCTACGAGCAGTACTTC.